The clone carrying this T cell receptor beta chain showed up just a few times. This sample stems from a study of T cells after yellow fever vaccination. Each CDR3 protein gets one entry after TCRdb re-called the 5' RACE reads with MiXCR. The sample yields under 350,000 distinct CDR3 sequences, roughly 4% seen once. The source was PBMCs, collected 5 days after the yellow fever booster vaccination. The TCR was taken from a man between 18 and 35 years old who received the YFV17D yellow fever vaccine.

The DNA for the CDR3 is TGTGCCAGCATTGGCGGGGGGGTCGGGGATACGCAGTATTTT. Amino acids: CASIGGGVGDTQYF. This rearrangement joins TRBV6-6 to TRBJ2-3, with TRBD2 matching over 9 bases. Germline V CDR1 and CDR2: MNHNY, SVGAGI (reference sequence). This CDR3 has 14 amino acids. The junction had 8 bases not matched to a gene; V was cut back by 7 bases and J by 6 bases.